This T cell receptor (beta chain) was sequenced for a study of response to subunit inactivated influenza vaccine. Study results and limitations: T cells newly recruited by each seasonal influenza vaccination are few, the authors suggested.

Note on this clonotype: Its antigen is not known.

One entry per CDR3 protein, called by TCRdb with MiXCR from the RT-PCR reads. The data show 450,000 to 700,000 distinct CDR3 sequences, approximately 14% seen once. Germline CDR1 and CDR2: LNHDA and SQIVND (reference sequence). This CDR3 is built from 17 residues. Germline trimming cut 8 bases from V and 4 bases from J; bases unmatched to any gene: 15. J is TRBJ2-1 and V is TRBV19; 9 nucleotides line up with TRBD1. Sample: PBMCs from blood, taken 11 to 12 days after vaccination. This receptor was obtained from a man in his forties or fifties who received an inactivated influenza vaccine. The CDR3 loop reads CASQIRGGTGPYNEQFF. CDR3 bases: TGTGCCAGTCAAATAAGAGGGGGGACAGGGCCGTACAATGAGCAGTTCTTC. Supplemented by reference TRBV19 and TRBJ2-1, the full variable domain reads DGGITQSPKYLFRKEGQNVTLSCEQNLNHDAMYWYRQDPGQGLRLIYYSQIVNDFQKGDIAEGYSVSREKKESFPLTVTSAQKNPTAFYLCASQIRGGTGPYNEQFFGPGTRLTVL.